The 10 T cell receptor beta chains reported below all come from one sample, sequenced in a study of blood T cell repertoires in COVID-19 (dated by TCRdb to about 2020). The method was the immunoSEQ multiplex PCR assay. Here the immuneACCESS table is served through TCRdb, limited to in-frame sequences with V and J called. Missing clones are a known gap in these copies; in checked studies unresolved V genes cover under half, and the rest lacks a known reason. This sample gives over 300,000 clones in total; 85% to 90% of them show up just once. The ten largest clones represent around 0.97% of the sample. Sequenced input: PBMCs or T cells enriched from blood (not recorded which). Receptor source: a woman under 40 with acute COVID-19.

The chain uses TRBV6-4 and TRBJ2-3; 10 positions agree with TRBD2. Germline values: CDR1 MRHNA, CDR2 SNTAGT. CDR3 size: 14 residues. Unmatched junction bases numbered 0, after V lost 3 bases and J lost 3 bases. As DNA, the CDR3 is TGTGCCAGCAGTGAGACTAGCGGGACAGATACGCAGTATTTT. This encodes CASSETSGTDTQYF.

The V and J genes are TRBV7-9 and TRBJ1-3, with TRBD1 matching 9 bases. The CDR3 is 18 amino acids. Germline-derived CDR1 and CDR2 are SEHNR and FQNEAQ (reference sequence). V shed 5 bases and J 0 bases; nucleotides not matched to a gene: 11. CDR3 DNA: TGTGCCAGCAGCGTCCCGGGACAGGGAACAAGCTCTGGAAACACCATATATTTT. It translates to CASSVPGQGTSSGNTIYF.

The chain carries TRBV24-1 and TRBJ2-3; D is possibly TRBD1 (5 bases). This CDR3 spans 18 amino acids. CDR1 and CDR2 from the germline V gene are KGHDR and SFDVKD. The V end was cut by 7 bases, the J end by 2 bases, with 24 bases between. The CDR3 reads CATSPGPRAVAPTDTQYF. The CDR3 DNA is TGTGCCACCAGCCCCGGTCCCAGGGCGGTCGCCCCCACAGATACGCAGTATTTT.

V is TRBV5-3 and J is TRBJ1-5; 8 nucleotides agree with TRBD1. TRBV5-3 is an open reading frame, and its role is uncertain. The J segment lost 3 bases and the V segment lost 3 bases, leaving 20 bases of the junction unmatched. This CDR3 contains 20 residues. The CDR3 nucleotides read TGTGCCAGAAGCTCGAAGTCCGGACAGGGCCCCTTTTTCCACAATCAGCCCCAGCATTTT. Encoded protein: CARSSKSGQGPFFHNQPQHF.

This CDR3 reads CASSYQTGIGSGNTIYF. In nucleotides, the CDR3 is TGCGCCAGCAGCTACCAGACAGGGATCGGGTCTGGAAACACCATATATTTT. The rearrangement links TRBV5-1 to TRBJ1-3, with TRBD1 identical over 7 bases. V was clipped by 3 bases and J by 1 base; unmatched bases: 10. The CDR3 is made up of 17 amino acids. The germline V gene encodes CDR1 SGHRS and CDR2 YFSETQ.

The CDR3 DNA is TGTGCCAGCAGTTACGTGGGCCAGAACACCGGGGAGCTGTTTTTT. Its protein product is CASSYVGQNTGELFF. The rearrangement uses TRBV6-2 or TRBV6-3 and TRBJ2-2; D unclear. V dropped 2 bases and J dropped 1 base, with 8 bases sitting between them. The CDR3 covers 15 residues. Germline CDR1 is MNHEY and CDR2 is SVGEGT.

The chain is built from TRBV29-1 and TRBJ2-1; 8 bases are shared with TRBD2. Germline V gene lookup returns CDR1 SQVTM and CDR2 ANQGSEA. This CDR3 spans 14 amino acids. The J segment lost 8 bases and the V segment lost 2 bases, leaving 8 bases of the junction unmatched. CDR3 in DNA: TGCAGCGTTGAATCCCGGGGGGGCTTCGATGAGCAGTTCTTC. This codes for CSVESRGGFDEQFF.

The CDR3 coding sequence is TGTGCCAGCAGCTTAGCTCCAAATCAGCCCCAGCATTTT. Its translation is CASSLAPNQPQHF. The chain joins TRBV7-9 to TRBJ1-5, with no clear D. The CDR3 is made up of 13 amino acids. The germline gives CDR1 SEHNR, CDR2 FQNEAQ (reference sequence). The V gene lost 0 bases and the J gene lost 4 bases, with 4 bases spanning the gap.

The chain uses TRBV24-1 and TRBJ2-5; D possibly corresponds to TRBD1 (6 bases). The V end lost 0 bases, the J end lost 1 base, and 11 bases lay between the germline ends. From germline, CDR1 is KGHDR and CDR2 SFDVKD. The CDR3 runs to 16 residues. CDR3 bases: TGTGCCACCAGTGATTTGGGGAAGGGGGTCCAAGAGACCCAGTACTTC. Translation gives CATSDLGKGVQETQYF.

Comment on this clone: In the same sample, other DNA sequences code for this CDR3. CDR3 in DNA: TGCGCCAGCAGCTTGGGGGCAGGTCCCAATGAGCAGTTCTTC. Its translation: CASSLGAGPNEQFF. This chain uses TRBV5-1 with TRBJ2-1; no reliable D call. With 0 bases removed from V and 6 bases from J, the gap between germline ends came to 10 bases. The CDR3 runs to 14 residues. Germline CDR1 reads SGHRS; CDR2 reads YFSETQ.